This TCR beta chain was captured in a study of T-cell memory formation after mild COVID-19. This clonotype was found a few times. A single record per CDR3 protein comes from TCRdb applying MiXCR to the 5' RACE reads. The sample records hundreds of thousands of distinct CDR3 sequences, approximately 23% being singletons. CDR3 length equals 12 residues. This TCR was recovered from an adult woman who had mild COVID-19 (a few samples of this study predate the infection). Cell type and time point are not known. The V gene is TRBV21-1, the J gene TRBJ1-2. TRBV21-1 is recorded as a pseudogene. The sample was PBMCs or a T cell subset sorted from them (not recorded which). The CDR3 is CASVLGRDGYTF. The CDR3 DNA reads TGTGCCAGCGTACTGGGAAGAGACGGCTACACCTTC.